The entry below describes one T cell receptor beta chain. The antigen is unknown. Treatment reported: around 19 received Ad26.COV2.S at low or high dose, single or two shots; roughly five received placebo; per-sample allocation not given. Sampling was done on day 63 after the first vaccine or placebo injection. This CDR3 has 17 residues. The V and J ends lost 1 base and 11 bases, in that order; junction bases with no gene match: 14. Germline V gives CDR1 MGHRA, CDR2 YSYEKL. These data originate in a study of Ad26.COV2.S vaccination and SARS-CoV-2 variants. General study results and limits: Placebo and vaccine recipients had non-spike TCR breadth that was similar. Measures of TCR breadth and depth may have fallen short of total T cell responses.

Produced via immunoSEQ multiplex PCR; TCRdb's table is partial and in-frame only. This sample has over 300,000 clones; under 90% occur once, and the top ten carry just under 7.5%. This sample comprised peripheral blood, obtained in a trial of Ad26.COV2.S vaccine versus placebo. This sequence joins TRBV4-1 and TRBJ1-6; 7 nucleotides align to TRBD1. This TCR came from a person between 18 and 59 years old who received the Ad26.COV2.S COVID-19 vaccine or a placebo. CDR3: CASSQVIGTAARAPLHF. The CDR3, as DNA: TGCGCCAGCAGCCAAGTCATCGGGACAGCTGCTAGGGCACCCCTCCACTTT.